Included here is one T cell receptor beta chain sequence, with context. Its antigen is unknown. Base quality data are lacking; no much larger clone is found one base away. The data stem from a study of shared clonotypes between healthy human individuals (dated by TCRdb to the early 2020s). Looking at the study overall: The cohort comprised a couple of women and a few men aged 18 to 49 years. For each donor, CD4 naive and CD4 memory were each run on three plates, CD8 naive on two plates, and CD8 memory on one plate. Per donor, leukapheresis produced somewhere between about 0.94 and 8.9 billion PBMCs. Libraries were prepared and TCR repertoires were sequenced by different laboratories using diverse techniques, in order to increase sequencing depth and limit assay-specific biases. To estimate repertoire size and how much clonotype sharing occurs between individuals, the study deeply sequenced the blood TCR repertoires of five healthy adults. The investigation overall reported the following: Compared with non-shared clonotypes, the clonotypes found in all four sorted-subset donors had higher generation probabilities. Naive subsets generally had larger estimated clonotype richness than memory subsets did. The small number of donors limited the genetic and exposure-history diversity represented. Only blood was sampled, and tissue TCR repertoires likely differ from those in blood. Across four donors, roughly 5.4% of naive CD4, roughly 3.5% of naive CD8, about 2% of memory CD4, and 0.4% of memory CD8 clonotypes were shared. Pairwise subsampling led to the expectation that sequencing depth would affect the degree of clonotype sharing among donors. Incomplete sequencing was indicated by rarefaction of sorted-subset datasets, despite the large sequencing depth.

V and J are trimmed by 5 bases and 8 bases, and the gene matches miss 6 bases of the junction. CDR3 length: 15 amino acids, cysteine to phenylalanine. Solely the CDR3 DNA is kept, with 45 bases framed from the first base. From the germline V gene, CDR1 is SGHRS and CDR2 is YFSETQ. Using the deep immunoSEQ assay, TCR CDR3 regions were amplified from genomic DNA by multiplex PCR. Extracted genomic DNA from each cell subset was spread evenly across all wells of several immunoSEQ 96-well plates, with each plate serving as a replicate. For sorted subsets, around 0.2 ug genomic DNA, equal to about 30,000 T cell genomes, was loaded into each replicate PCR. Purified libraries were measured with a Qubit 3.0 fluorometer, size-checked on a Bioanalyzer 2100, and measured again with the KAPA Library Quantification kit. Every immunoSEQ 96-well plate was sequenced on a separate single-read 150-cycle Illumina NextSeq 550 flow cell. The paper's processing steps were these. Because only junctional sequences without quality scores were contained in the immunoSEQ output, filtering matching that applied to full-length reads could not be performed. To assign V/J genes and CDR3, sequences were annotated against IMGT germline references using PyIR, a Python wrapper for IgBLAST v1.9. Reads were removed for weak V/J assignments (E-value above 1e-6), missing CDR3, stop codons, out-of-frame junctions, or ambiguous translated residues. V3J clonotypes were defined as sequences sharing an identical inferred V gene, J gene, and CDR3 amino acid sequence. The percentage overlap between two repertoires was calculated by dividing the number of shared unique clonotypes by the size of the smaller repertoire. RTK rarefaction, the Chao1 estimator, and Recon v2.1 estimates of unobserved clonotypes were used to assess repertoire richness. Generation probabilities were computed with OLGA for all TCRbeta clonotypes obtained by the gDNA method from a few donors. TCRdb re-hosts the immuneACCESS table, in-frame sequences only. Its copies lack some clones; in the studies checked, an unresolved V gene accounts for under half of them, and the cause for the rest is not known. The V and J calls and clone size are taken from that table; D and trimming were inferred from the DNA. In all, the sample holds more than 2,000,000 clones, and about 92% of those were seen once. Roughly 0.13% of the sample goes to the ten largest clones.

Healthy HIV-negative adults with no recently reported acute infections or vaccinations were included as donors. Every donor was a Caucasian adult living in Nashville, Tennessee, USA. CD4+ T cells were enriched by magnetic negative selection, after which naive cells were positively selected on CD45RA and the negative fraction was taken as the memory subset. After blood collection by leukapheresis, PBMCs were isolated using Ficoll-Histopaque density gradient centrifugation and then cryopreserved in the vapor phase of liquid nitrogen. Analytical flow cytometry was used to check the purity and quantity of every magnetically sorted T cell population. From each sorted fraction, genomic DNA was isolated and quantified by UV absorbance on a Nanodrop 2000c.

Sequencing used naive CD4+ T cells sorted from blood. The sample's cell subset or site, from its label and the paper: CD45RA+ positively selected. This sequence was found in a man in his late teens or twenties in good health. This receptor chain uses TRBV5-1 and TRBJ1-6, and 11 junctional nucleotides match TRBD1. This receptor has the CDR3 CASRGTGGTDSPLHF. The DNA sequence follows: TGCGCCAGCAGAGGGACAGGGGGGACTGATTCACCCCTCCACTTT.